The present TCR beta chain was sequenced within a study of blood T cell repertoires in COVID-19. On the study more broadly: Whether acute or convalescent, the COVID-19 samples came from the United States, Italy and Spain.

Germline CDR1 SGHAT, CDR2 FQNNGV. This CDR3 region has 13 residues. The V gene lost 5 bases and the J gene lost 4 bases, with 9 bases spanning the gap. Source study methods: Counts of nucleated cells, estimated from reference gene primer amplification, were obtained. Some clones are missing from TCRdb's copy, which holds only in-frame ones; the method was immunoSEQ multiplex PCR. V, J and clone size were drawn from that table, and D and trimming were deduced from the DNA. The table records fewer than 40,000 clones, almost 90% of them present only once. Sequenced material: peripheral blood. This TCR was recovered from a woman aged 70 to 79 with active COVID-19. The chain uses TRBV11-2 and TRBJ1-3; weak D call: TRBD1 (5 bases). The CDR3 is CASSHHRGNTIYF. For the CDR3, the DNA is TGTGCCAGCAGCCACCACAGGGGAAACACCATATATTTT.